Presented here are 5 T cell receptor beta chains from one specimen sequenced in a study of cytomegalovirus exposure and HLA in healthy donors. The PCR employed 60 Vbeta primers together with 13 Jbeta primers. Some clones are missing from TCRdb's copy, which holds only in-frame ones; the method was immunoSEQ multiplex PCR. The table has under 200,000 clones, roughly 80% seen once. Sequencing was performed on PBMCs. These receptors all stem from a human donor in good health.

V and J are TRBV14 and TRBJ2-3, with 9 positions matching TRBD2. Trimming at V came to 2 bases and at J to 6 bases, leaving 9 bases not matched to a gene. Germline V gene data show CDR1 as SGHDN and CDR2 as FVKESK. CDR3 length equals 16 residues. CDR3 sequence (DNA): TGTGCCAGCAGCCAATTCCTAGCGGGGCGCTTGGATACGCAGTATTTT. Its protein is CASSQFLAGRLDTQYF.

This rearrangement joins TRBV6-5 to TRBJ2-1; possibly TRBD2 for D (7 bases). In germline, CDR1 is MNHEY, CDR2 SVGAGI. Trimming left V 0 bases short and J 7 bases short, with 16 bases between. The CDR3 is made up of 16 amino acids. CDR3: CASSYSLGGGENEQFF. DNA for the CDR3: TGTGCCAGCAGTTACTCGCTGGGCGGGGGCGAAAATGAGCAGTTCTTC.

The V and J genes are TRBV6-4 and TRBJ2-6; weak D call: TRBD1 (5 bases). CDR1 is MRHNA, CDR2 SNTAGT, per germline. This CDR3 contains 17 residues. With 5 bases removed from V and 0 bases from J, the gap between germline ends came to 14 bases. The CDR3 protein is CASSIVKGSSGANVLTF. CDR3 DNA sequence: TGTGCCAGCAGTATTGTAAAGGGGTCCTCTGGGGCCAACGTCCTGACTTTC.

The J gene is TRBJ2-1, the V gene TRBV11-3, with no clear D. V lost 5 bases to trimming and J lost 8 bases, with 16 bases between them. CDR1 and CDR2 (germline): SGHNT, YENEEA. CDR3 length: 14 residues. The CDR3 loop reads CASSPPSSFDEQFF. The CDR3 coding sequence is TGTGCCAGCAGCCCCCCGTCGAGTTTCGATGAGCAGTTCTTC.

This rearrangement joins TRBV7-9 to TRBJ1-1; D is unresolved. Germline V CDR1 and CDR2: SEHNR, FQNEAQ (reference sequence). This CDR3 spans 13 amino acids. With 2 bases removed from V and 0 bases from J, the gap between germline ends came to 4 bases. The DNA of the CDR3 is TGTGCCAGCAGCTTACCGGTGAACACTGAAGCTTTCTTT. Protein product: CASSLPVNTEAFF.